This is a list of T cell receptor beta chains from one sample in a study of technical replicates of blood from several donors. Here immunoSEQ multiplex PCR was the method, and the copy in TCRdb shows in-frame clones only, minus some. Counted here are 75,000 to 90,000 clones, around 90% occurring once; the ten biggest clones make up about 0.38%. The sample consisted of T cells isolated from PBMCs. These receptors were obtained from a human donor in good health. The CDR3 runs from the conserved cysteine through the conserved F or W. The order of the fields is D gene, V gene, clone size, J gene, CDR3 protein, CDR3 DNA. A D gene is named only where the DNA matches it firmly. Clone size is not always given. Where it is, it says once, few, many or a class for expanded clones.

d_gene: TRBD1
v_gene: TRBV19
abundance: -
j_gene: TRBJ1-5
CDR3aa: CASSRQGVFQPQHF
CDR3nt: TGTGCCAGTAGTAGACAGGGGGTGTTTCAGCCCCAGCATTTT

d_gene: -
v_gene: TRBV9
abundance: -
j_gene: TRBJ2-7
CDR3aa: CASSVAGDRAYEQYF
CDR3nt: TGTGCCAGCAGCGTAGCGGGGGACAGAGCCTACGAGCAGTACTTC

d_gene: TRBD2
v_gene: TRBV28
abundance: once
j_gene: TRBJ2-1
CDR3aa: CASSPAWQGGTRTNEQFF
CDR3nt: TGTGCCAGCAGTCCAGCCTGGCAGGGAGGGACTAGAACCAATGAGCAGTTCTTC

d_gene: TRBD1
v_gene: TRBV7-2
abundance: -
j_gene: TRBJ2-7
CDR3aa: CASSYGQGGGHEQYF
CDR3nt: TGTGCCAGCAGCTACGGACAGGGAGGAGGCCACGAGCAGTACTTC

d_gene: TRBD2
v_gene: TRBV7-3
abundance: -
j_gene: TRBJ2-3
CDR3aa: CASSGGLAGGTDTQYF
CDR3nt: TGTGCCAGCAGCGGGGGACTAGCGGGAGGAACAGATACGCAGTATTTT

d_gene: TRBD2
v_gene: TRBV19
abundance: -
j_gene: TRBJ2-2
CDR3aa: CASTAPGGAAGELFF
CDR3nt: TGTGCCAGTACCGCGCCGGGGGGGGCAGCCGGGGAGCTGTTTTTT

d_gene: TRBD1
v_gene: TRBV6-1
abundance: -
j_gene: TRBJ2-3
CDR3aa: CASLTGSTSTDTQYF
CDR3nt: TGTGCCAGCCTGACAGGGTCTACTAGCACAGATACGCAGTATTTT

d_gene: -
v_gene: TRBV11-2
abundance: -
j_gene: TRBJ2-5
CDR3aa: CASSLTWETQYF
CDR3nt: TGTGCCAGCAGCTTAACTTGGGAGACCCAGTACTTC

d_gene: -
v_gene: TRBV2
abundance: once
j_gene: TRBJ1-2
CDR3aa: CASSEALHGGGVSGYTF
CDR3nt: TGTGCCAGCAGTGAAGCGCTTCATGGTGGGGGCGTCAGTGGCTACACCTTC

d_gene: -
v_gene: TRBV7-2
abundance: -
j_gene: TRBJ2-7
CDR3aa: CASSLVGNSYEQYF
CDR3nt: TGTGCCAGCAGCTTGGTCGGGAACTCCTACGAGCAGTACTTC

d_gene: -
v_gene: TRBV11-3
abundance: -
j_gene: TRBJ2-5
CDR3aa: CASSGLVAQETQYF
CDR3nt: TGTGCCAGCAGCGGCCTAGTGGCCCAAGAGACCCAGTACTTC

d_gene: -
v_gene: TRBV14
abundance: -
j_gene: TRBJ1-5
CDR3aa: CASSQVCDSARDF
CDR3nt: TGTGCCAGCAGCCAAGTTTGCGACAGCGCCCGGGATTTT

d_gene: TRBD2
v_gene: TRBV7-2
abundance: -
j_gene: TRBJ2-5
CDR3aa: CASSAPGTSGRGETQYF
CDR3nt: TGTGCCAGCAGCGCCCCCGGGACTAGCGGGAGAGGAGAGACCCAGTACTTC

d_gene: -
v_gene: TRBV11-2
abundance: -
j_gene: TRBJ1-3
CDR3aa: CASSLSGNGNTIYF
CDR3nt: TGTGCCAGCAGCTTATCGGGAAATGGAAACACCATATATTTT

d_gene: -
v_gene: TRBV9
abundance: -
j_gene: TRBJ1-4
CDR3aa: CASSGGVTPTNEKLFF
CDR3nt: TGTGCCAGCAGCGGGGGGGTGACACCAACTAATGAAAAACTGTTTTTT

d_gene: TRBD1
v_gene: TRBV28
abundance: -
j_gene: TRBJ2-4
CDR3aa: CASTGTGGGNIQYF
CDR3nt: TGTGCCAGCACCGGGACAGGGGGCGGTAACATTCAGTACTTC

d_gene: TRBD2
v_gene: TRBV5-1
abundance: -
j_gene: TRBJ2-7
CDR3aa: CASSLSGGSFYEQYF
CDR3nt: TGCGCCAGCAGCTTGAGCGGCGGGAGCTTCTACGAGCAGTACTTC

d_gene: -
v_gene: TRBV20-1
abundance: -
j_gene: TRBJ1-2
CDR3aa: CSGQENYGYTF
CDR3nt: TGCAGTGGACAGGAGAACTATGGCTACACCTTC

d_gene: -
v_gene: TRBV7-2
abundance: -
j_gene: TRBJ1-5
CDR3aa: CASSLSNSNQPQHF
CDR3nt: TGTGCCAGCAGCTTATCCAATAGCAATCAGCCCCAGCATTTT

d_gene: TRBD2
v_gene: TRBV29-1
abundance: once
j_gene: TRBJ2-1
CDR3aa: CSVEARGLAGGSTILQYNEQFF
CDR3nt: TGCAGCGTTGAAGCTAGGGGACTAGCGGGAGGCTCTACTATATTACAATACAATGAGCAGTTCTTC

d_gene: -
v_gene: TRBV11-2
abundance: -
j_gene: TRBJ1-5
CDR3aa: CASSPTSGQPQHF
CDR3nt: TGTGCCAGCAGCCCCACCTCGGGACAGCCCCAGCATTTT